This passage covers 32 T cell receptor beta chains from one sample sequenced in a study of human T cells and chemical hapten exposure. TCRdb used MiXCR to reprocess the RACE reads, holding one entry per CDR3 protein. This table holds fewer than 300,000 distinct CDR3 sequences, 7.7% found once. Specified time point: pre-sensitization, week 0. Treatment of the sample: therapeutic diphenylcyclopropenone sensitization with weekly scalp DPC. The input for sequencing was whole blood, taken in connection with sensitization to the hapten diphenylcyclopropenone (DPC). The receptors derive from a man between 18 and 35 years old with alopecia areata. Some clones in this sample may be carry-over from other donors' samples.

The chain joins TRBV7-9 to TRBJ2-1; the match to TRBD1 covers 7 bases. CDR3 length: 16 amino acids. V shed 5 bases and J 4 bases; nucleotides not matched to a gene: 11. CDR1 and CDR2 from the germline V gene are SEHNR and FQNEAQ (reference sequence). Here the CDR3 DNA reads TGTGCCAGCAGCCCTTCCTGGGCAGGGGGATACAATGAGCAGTTCTTC. Translating it yields CASSPSWAGGYNEQFF.

This clonotype has a handful of counts. The chain has TRBV6-5 and TRBJ1-1; weak D call: TRBD1 (5 bases). CDR3 length: 15 amino acids. The germline V and J ends were trimmed by 0 bases and 0 bases, with 8 bases remaining between them. In germline, CDR1 is MNHEY, CDR2 SVGAGI. Here the CDR3 DNA reads TGTGCCAGCAGTTACTCAGACAGCTTGAACACTGAAGCTTTCTTT. Translation: CASSYSDSLNTEAFF.

A few counts support this clonotype. J is TRBJ1-1 and V is TRBV6-2 or TRBV6-3; 9 bases line up with TRBD1. The germline V gene has CDR1 MNHEY and CDR2 SVGEGT. After removal of 8 bases from V and 4 bases from J, the junction contained 8 bases not matched to a gene. There are 14 residues in the CDR3. CDR3 nucleotide sequence: TGTGCCAGCGGACAGGGGAGAAGTGGCACTGAAGCTTTCTTT. Translating it yields CASGQGRSGTEAFF.

This clonotype was seen more than once but under ten times. The chain uses TRBV6-6 and TRBJ2-5; D unresolved. V lost 2 bases to trimming and J lost 4 bases, with 5 bases between them. From germline, CDR1 is MNHNY and CDR2 SVGAGI (reference sequence). The length of the CDR3 is 12 residues. The DNA of the CDR3 is TGTGCCAGCAGTTACGATGGAGAGACCCAGTACTTC. It is translated as CASSYDGETQYF.

The chain links TRBV5-6 to TRBJ1-2, with D uncertain. V was clipped by 0 bases and J by 5 bases, with 11 bases between them. This CDR3 has 14 residues. Per the germline V gene, CDR1 is SGHDT and CDR2 is YYEEEE. The CDR3 region has the DNA TGTGCCAGCAGCTTGGAGAGGGTAACGTATGGCTACACCTTC. Its translation is CASSLERVTYGYTF.

In this sample, this clonotype turned up a few times. J is TRBJ1-1 and V is TRBV5-6; D may be TRBD1 (5 bases). The CDR3 loop spans 15 amino acids. Trimming stripped 0 bases from V and 4 bases from J, with 13 bases between. CDR1 SGHDT and CDR2 YYEEEE come from the germline V gene. CDR3 bases: TGTGCCAGCAGCTTGGCGGTAGGGGTGAGCACTGAAGCTTTCTTT. Translation gives CASSLAVGVSTEAFF.

This clonotype was observed a few times. V and J are TRBV7-2 and TRBJ1-1; tentatively, D is TRBD1 (5 bases). This CDR3 has 14 residues. Germline V gene data show CDR1 as SGHTA and CDR2 as FQGNSA. V was pared by 2 bases and J by 5 bases, with 12 bases between. This chain's CDR3 is CASSLLGGRTEAFF. DNA of the CDR3: TGTGCCAGCAGCTTATTGGGGGGTCGTACTGAAGCTTTCTTT.

The chain carries TRBV3-1 and TRBJ1-1, with 7 bases lining up with TRBD1. The CDR3 is 15 residues long. CDR1 and CDR2 (germline): LGHDT, YNNKEL (reference sequence). With 3 bases clipped from V and 0 bases from J, the junction kept 4 bases outside the gene matches. CDR3 in amino acids: CASSQGTAMNTEAFF. The CDR3, as DNA: TGTGCCAGCAGCCAGGGGACAGCTATGAACACTGAAGCTTTCTTT.

The chain employs TRBV24-1 and TRBJ2-5; D perhaps matches TRBD2 (5 bases). The CDR3 length is 16 residues. The V and J ends lost 4 bases and 5 bases respectively, with 19 bases between them. Germline CDR1 is KGHDR and CDR2 is SFDVKD. The CDR3 nucleotides are TGTGCCACCAGTGAGACCACCGGGGATGGGGAGGAGACCCAGTACTTC. This gives the protein CATSETTGDGEETQYF.

This clonotype was picked up a small number of times. The chain carries TRBV3-1 and TRBJ2-7, with D uncertain. The V gene lost 1 base and the J gene lost 0 bases, with 7 bases spanning the gap. The length of the CDR3 is 14 residues. Germline lookup yields CDR1 LGHDT and CDR2 YNNKEL (reference sequence). CDR3 coding DNA: TGTGCCAGCAGCCAAGTGGGCCACTCCTACGAGCAGTACTTC. Residues: CASSQVGHSYEQYF.

This chain joins TRBV10-3 and TRBJ2-7, with 11 positions matching TRBD1. Per germline, CDR1 ENHRY and CDR2 SYGVKD. The CDR3 extends over 14 amino acids. Losses at the gene ends were 6 bases for V and 0 bases for J; bases not matched to a gene: 1. The CDR3: CAIRGTGGSYEQYF. CDR3 coding DNA: TGTGCCATCAGGGGGACAGGGGGCTCCTACGAGCAGTACTTC.

This clonotype came up many times. CDR3 in amino acids: CASSVVPGTEAFF. The CDR3, as DNA: TGTGCCAGCAGCGTAGTTCCTGGGACTGAAGCTTTCTTT. The V and J genes are TRBV9 and TRBJ1-1; D is uncertain. CDR3 length: 13 residues. Trimming removed 0 bases from V and 5 bases from J, with 8 bases in between. Germline-derived CDR1 and CDR2 are SGDLS and YYNGEE.

This clonotype has a handful of counts. The chain is built from TRBV12-3 or TRBV12-4 and TRBJ1-2; 7 bases match TRBD1. This CDR3 has 15 amino acids. Trimming at V came to 6 bases and at J to 2 bases, leaving 9 bases not matched to a gene. CDR3: CASRGTAQGNYGYTF. The DNA of the CDR3 is TGTGCCAGCAGAGGGACAGCTCAGGGCAACTATGGCTACACCTTC.

This clonotype was detected ten times or more. V usage is TRBV3-1 and J usage is TRBJ2-1; no firm D call. The CDR3 sequence is 15 residues long. Germline lookup yields CDR1 LGHDT and CDR2 YNNKEL (reference sequence). Trimming shortened V by 1 base and J by 0 bases, and 7 bases separated the two germline ends. The chain's CDR3 is CASSQGQSSYNEQFF. As DNA, the CDR3 is TGTGCCAGCAGCCAAGGTCAGAGCTCCTACAATGAGCAGTTCTTC.

The chain is built from TRBV5-1 and TRBJ2-2, with 8 bases aligning to TRBD1. This CDR3 has 14 amino acids. Germline CDR1 is SGHRS and CDR2 is YFSETQ. Unmatched junction bases numbered 6, after V lost 5 bases and J lost 6 bases. In DNA form, the CDR3 reads TGCGCCAGCAGTATCGGACAGGGCGCCGGGGAGCTGTTTTTT. It codes for CASSIGQGAGELFF. The full variable domain, completed using reference TRBV5-1 and TRBJ2-2, is KAGVTQTPRYLIKTRGQQVTLSCSPISGHRSVSWYQQTPGQGLQFLFEYFSETQRNKGNFPGRFSGRQFSNSRSEMNVSTLELGDSALYLCASSIGQGAGELFFGEGSRLTVL.

For this clonotype: One end of the junction is discordant with germline, which a read error may explain. The chain carries TRBV29-1 and TRBJ2-5, with D unresolved. This CDR3 is 15 amino acids long. Looked up from germline, CDR1 is SQVTM and CDR2 is ANQGSEA. CDR3 coding DNA: TGCAGCGTCGAAGGATCCGTCGGGTCTCGAGAGACCCAGTACTTC. Translating gives CSVEGSVGSRETQYF. Supplemented by reference TRBV29-1 and TRBJ2-5, the full variable domain reads SAVISQKPSRDICQRGTSLTIQCQVDSQVTMMFWYRQQPGQSLTLIATANQGSEATYESGFVIDKFPISRPNLTFSTLTVSNMSPEDSSIYLCSVEGSVGSRETQYFGPGTRLLVL.

This clonotype was counted between two and nine times. The V call is TRBV15, the J call TRBJ1-2; D call uncertain. V gave up 0 bases and J gave up 2 bases, with 7 bases separating them. Germline V gives CDR1 LNHNV, CDR2 YYDKDF (reference sequence). The CDR3 contains 14 residues. Here the CDR3 reads CATSRDLENYGYTF. The CDR3 DNA is TGTGCCACCAGCAGAGATTTGGAAAACTATGGCTACACCTTC.

This clonotype was seen a few times. The rearrangement links TRBV28 to TRBJ2-7, with D unresolved. V was cut by 6 bases and J by 1 base, with 13 bases left in between. The CDR3 sequence is 14 residues long. CDR1 is MDHEN and CDR2 is SYDVKM in the germline V gene. CDR3 coding DNA: TGTGCCAGCAGGGCGGCGAGTCCTTCCTACGAGCAGTACTTC. Translation gives CASRAASPSYEQYF.

V usage is TRBV5-1 and J usage is TRBJ2-3; 7 nucleotides agree with TRBD2. Per the germline V gene, CDR1 is SGHRS and CDR2 is YFSETQ. V shed 4 bases and J 3 bases; nucleotides not matched to a gene: 11. The CDR3 is 16 residues long. The DNA of the CDR3 is TGCGCCAGCAGCAGGGCCACCGGGGGGATGACAGATACGCAGTATTTT. Protein sequence: CASSRATGGMTDTQYF.

This clonotype was counted between two and nine times. The chain couples TRBV21-1 to TRBJ2-2; whether TRBD1, the table's D call, matches the DNA was not checked. TRBV21-1 is assigned pseudogene status. The CDR3 covers 14 residues. This CDR3 is CASSETENTGELFF. As DNA, the CDR3 is TGTGCCAGCAGCGAGACAGAGAACACCGGGGAGCTGTTTTTT.

This clonotype has just a few counts. The J gene is TRBJ2-4, the V gene TRBV9; no firm D call. The CDR3 contains 15 residues. Germline V gene sequence: CDR1 SGDLS, CDR2 YYNGEE. The V gene lost 0 bases and the J gene lost 0 bases, with 7 bases spanning the gap. CDR3 DNA: TGTGCCAGCAGCGTAGCTCCATTAGCCAAAAACATTCAGTACTTC. This encodes CASSVAPLAKNIQYF.

In its sample, this clonotype was seen many times. This rearrangement joins TRBV7-3 to TRBJ2-7, with 7 bases aligning to TRBD1. Looked up from germline, CDR1 is SGHTA and CDR2 is FQGTGA. The CDR3 length is 13 residues. V trimming: 5 bases; J trimming: 3 bases; junction bases outside the gene matches: 4. The CDR3 DNA is TGTGCCAGCAGCCCCTACAGGGGCTACGAGCAGTACGTC. It is translated as CASSPYRGYEQYV.

The V and J genes are TRBV6-2 or TRBV6-3 and TRBJ2-5; D might be TRBD2 (5 bases). The CDR3 extends over 13 amino acids. Germline V gene sequence: CDR1 MNHEY, CDR2 SVGEGT. V was pared by 7 bases and J by 5 bases, with 14 bases between. The CDR3 loop reads CASTNGLAETQYF. CDR3 coding DNA: TGTGCCAGCACCAACGGACTGGCCGAGACCCAGTACTTC.

This clonotype was seen only a few times. The rearrangement joins TRBV7-9 to TRBJ2-2; 10 bases are shared with TRBD1. The CDR3 spans 16 residues. V lost 5 bases and J lost 4; bases outside the gene matches: 7. Germline-derived CDR1 and CDR2 are SEHNR and FQNEAQ (reference sequence). The chain's CDR3 is CASSPPGQGITGELFF. CDR3 sequence (DNA): TGTGCCAGCAGCCCCCCGGGACAGGGGATCACCGGGGAGCTGTTTTTT.

The CDR3 nucleotides are TGTGCCAGCAGTGTTGGACTAGCGGGCGGCACAGATACGCAGTATTTT. The encoded protein is CASSVGLAGGTDTQYF. This sequence joins TRBV2 and TRBJ2-3; TRBD2 aligns across 11 bases. CDR1 is SNHLY and CDR2 is FYNNEI in the germline V gene. The V segment lost 4 bases and the J segment 1 base; nucleotides outside the gene matches: 4. This CDR3 has 16 amino acids.

The rearrangement links TRBV20-1 to TRBJ1-6; tentatively, D is TRBD1 (6 bases). The CDR3 is made up of 15 amino acids. V was trimmed by 3 bases and J by 10 bases, leaving 19 bases between them. Germline V gene sequence: CDR1 DFQATT, CDR2 SNEGSKA (reference sequence). In nucleotides, the CDR3 is TGCAGTGCTAGCCAACAGGGATCGGTCAGGTCACCCCTCCACTTT. This encodes CSASQQGSVRSPLHF.

This clonotype has just a few counts. The V gene is TRBV5-5, the J gene TRBJ2-7; a weak D match, TRBD2 (7 bases). V lost 2 bases and J 2 bases, leaving 26 bases between the germline ends. CDR1 SGHKS and CDR2 YYEKEE come from the germline V gene (reference sequence). The CDR3 has 19 amino acids. The CDR3 sequence: CASSLLRSLGGLYAYEQYV. CDR3 coding DNA: TGTGCCAGCAGCTTACTTCGATCTTTGGGGGGGCTCTATGCCTACGAGCAGTACGTC.

J is TRBJ1-5 and V is TRBV10-3, with a tentative D call TRBD1 (5 bases). Trimming pared 0 bases from V and 3 bases from J, leaving 12 bases between. Germline V lookup: CDR1 ENHRY, CDR2 SYGVKD. This CDR3 region has 16 residues. The CDR3 loop is CAISESYRGDNQPQHF. The CDR3 DNA is TGTGCCATCAGTGAGTCGTATAGGGGAGACAATCAGCCCCAGCATTTT.

This clonotype was found a few times. The CDR3 nucleotides are TGTGCCAGCAGCAGAGGGACGGAGGACGAGCAGTACTTC. Translated: CASSRGTEDEQYF. The chain has TRBV14 and TRBJ2-7, with D perhaps given as TRBD1 or TRBD2 (5 bases each). The CDR3 is 13 amino acids. Trimming removed 5 bases at V and 5 bases at J, with 13 bases between. Germline assignment: CDR1 SGHDN and CDR2 FVKESK.

In its sample, this clonotype was seen a few times. The genes are TRBV5-1 and TRBJ2-1; 12 bases align to TRBD2. The CDR3 has 16 residues. Germline V gene data show CDR1 as SGHRS and CDR2 as YFSETQ. V was pared by 4 bases and J by 5 bases, with 7 bases of the junction left unmatched. The CDR3 spells CASSRQASGGDNEQFF. The CDR3 DNA sequence: TGCGCCAGCAGCCGACAGGCTAGCGGGGGGGACAATGAGCAGTTCTTC.

The gene calls are TRBV25-1 and TRBJ2-7; D remains unclear. Germline V gene lookup returns CDR1 MGHDK and CDR2 SYGVNS. This CDR3 contains 9 residues. The V end was cut by 7 bases, the J end by 12 bases, with 10 bases between. The CDR3 reads CASNPIWYV. CDR3 coding DNA: TGTGCCAGCAACCCGATTTGGTACGTC.

This clonotype was seen many times. J is TRBJ1-1 and V is TRBV12-3 or TRBV12-4, with a possible D match to TRBD1 (6 bases). The CDR3 has 13 residues. Trimming stripped 6 bases from V and 1 base from J, with 9 bases between. CDR3 in amino acids: CASRRQENTEAFF. CDR3 nucleotides: TGTGCCAGCAGAAGACAGGAGAACACTGAAGCTTTCTTT.